The clone carrying this TCR beta chain was seen only a few times. Its antigen is currently unknown. This record comes from a study of T cells after yellow fever vaccination. TCRdb redid the calling of the 5' RACE reads with MiXCR, one entry per CDR3 protein. The repertoire has approximately 330,000 distinct CDR3 sequences, around 12% of them found once; the top ten carry 2.5% to 4%. Trimming stripped 2 bases from V and 4 bases from J, with 8 bases between. Germline V lookup: CDR1 MNHEY, CDR2 SVGAGI. This CDR3 contains 14 residues. Notes on the study in general: Overall, a small share of clonotypes was seen in both CD4 and CD8 compartments.

Sequenced material: CD4+ T cells sorted from PBMCs, taken 15 days after the yellow fever booster vaccination. The sequence was collected from a man between 18 and 35 years old who received the YFV17D yellow fever vaccine. The chain couples TRBV6-5 to TRBJ2-2; D ambiguous. The CDR3: CASSYDWGTGELFF. Written as DNA, the CDR3 is TGTGCCAGCAGTTACGATTGGGGCACCGGGGAGCTGTTTTTT.